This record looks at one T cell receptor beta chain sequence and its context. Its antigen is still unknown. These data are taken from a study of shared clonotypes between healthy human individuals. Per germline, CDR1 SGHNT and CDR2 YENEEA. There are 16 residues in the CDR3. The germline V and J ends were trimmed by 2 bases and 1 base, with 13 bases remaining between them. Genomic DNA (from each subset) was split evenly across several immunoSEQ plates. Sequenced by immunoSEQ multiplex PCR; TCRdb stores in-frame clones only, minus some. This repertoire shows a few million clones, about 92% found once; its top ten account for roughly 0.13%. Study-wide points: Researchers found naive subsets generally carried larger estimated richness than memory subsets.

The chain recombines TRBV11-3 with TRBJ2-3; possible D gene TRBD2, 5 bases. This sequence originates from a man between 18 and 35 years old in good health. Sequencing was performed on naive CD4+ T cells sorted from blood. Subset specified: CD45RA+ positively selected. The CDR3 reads CASSLNRGRGTDTQYF. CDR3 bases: TGTGCCAGCAGCTTAAACCGCGGGCGGGGCACAGATACGCAGTATTTT.